These 20 T cell receptor beta chains were all obtained from the same sample, sequenced in a study of shared clonotypes between healthy human individuals (dated by TCRdb to the early 2020s). The library was made by the immunoSEQ multiplex PCR assay. TCRdb provides this immuneACCESS table in a form limited to in-frame rearrangements. Some clones are lacking; in checked studies, under half of them reflect an unresolved V gene, and why the rest are absent is not known. Counted in this sample were approximately 1,000,000 clones; 77% of them appeared once. 0.89% of the sample lies in the top ten. The sequenced sample consisted of memory CD4+ T cells from PBMCs. The sample's cell subset or site label, decoded: CD45RA-negative fraction. The receptors here all came from a young man in good health. Some clones in this sample may be carry-over from other donors' samples.

This clone has a handful of counts. The chain joins TRBV28 to TRBJ1-1; no clear D gene. Trimming cost V 8 bases and J 1 base, with 11 bases left between them. This CDR3 has 13 amino acids. Looked up from germline, CDR1 is MDHEN and CDR2 is SYDVKM. The CDR3 nucleotides read TGTGCCAGCGGGCAAGGATGGAACACTGAAGCTTTCTTT. Protein: CASGQGWNTEAFF. Full variable domain (rest looked up from reference TRBV28 and TRBJ1-1): DVKVTQSSRYLVKRTGEKVFLECVQDMDHENMFWYRQDPGLGLRLIYFSYDVKMKEKGDIPEGYSVSREKKERFSLILESASTNQTSMYLCASGQGWNTEAFFGQGTRLTVV.

Comment on this clone: Other DNA sequences in this specimen translate into the identical CDR3. The J gene is TRBJ1-1, the V gene TRBV18, with unresolved D. Trimming left V 2 bases short and J 3 bases short, with 7 bases between. The CDR3 contains 13 residues. Looked up from germline, CDR1 is KGHSH and CDR2 is LQKENI. CDR3 nucleotides: TGTGCCAGCTCACCAATCCGGGACACTGAAGCTTTCTTT. It translates to CASSPIRDTEAFF.

A word on this clone: It differs at one base from a far larger clone, so likely a read error. V and J are TRBV7-9 and TRBJ1-3, with D possibly being TRBD1 (6 bases). Germline-derived CDR1 and CDR2 are SEHNR and FQNEAQ (reference sequence). This CDR3 contains 15 residues. The CDR3 DNA is TGTGCCAGCGGCTTAGCAGGGGACTCTGGAAACACCATATATTTT. Amino acid sequence: CASGLAGDSGNTIYF.

This clone was seen more than once but under ten times. This chain links TRBV2 with TRBJ2-7; a weak D match, TRBD2 (5 bases). This CDR3 is built from 12 residues. Trimming stripped 6 bases from V and 2 bases from J, with 8 bases between. Germline V CDR1 and CDR2: SNHLY, FYNNEI. The CDR3 spells CASRPGTYEQYF. CDR3 DNA: TGTGCCAGCAGACCGGGAACCTACGAGCAGTACTTC.

The CDR3 DNA follows: TGTGCCTGGAGTAGGGGAACGATAGAGACCCAGTACTTC. It yields the protein CAWSRGTIETQYF. This rearrangement joins TRBV30 to TRBJ2-5; a possible D gene is TRBD1 (5 bases). The CDR3 is 13 amino acids. Germline CDR1 and CDR2: GTSNPN and SVGIG (reference sequence). The ends were cut back, 2 bases at V and 4 bases at J, with 11 bases in the middle.

This clone was found a few times. V and J are TRBV11-2 and TRBJ2-2; D call uncertain. V lost 1 base, J lost 2 bases, and 8 bases lay in between. This CDR3 has 15 amino acids. Germline V gene sequence: CDR1 SGHAT, CDR2 FQNNGV. CDR3: CASSLVELNTGELFF. DNA for the CDR3: TGTGCCAGCAGCTTAGTGGAACTAAACACCGGGGAGCTGTTTTTT.

The chain is built from TRBV5-1 and TRBJ2-2, with 13 bases that match TRBD2. Germline V gene data show CDR1 as SGHRS and CDR2 as YFSETQ. The length of the CDR3 is 16 residues. The V gene end was trimmed by 5 bases and the J gene end by 3 bases; junction bases not matched to a gene: 4. CDR3 sequence (DNA): TGCGCCAGCAGAGGAGGACTAGCGGGGGACACCGGGGAGCTGTTTTTT. Translating it yields CASRGGLAGDTGELFF.

V is TRBV19 and J is TRBJ1-2; D unresolved. Deletions cut 6 bases from V and 7 bases from J, with 15 bases between. This CDR3 comprises 13 residues. Germline V gene sequence: CDR1 LNHDA, CDR2 SQIVND (reference sequence). CDR3 DNA sequence: TGTGCCAGTAGCTCGGACGGTCTAGTTGGCTACACCTTC. Its protein product is CASSSDGLVGYTF.

This sequence joins TRBV28 and TRBJ1-1; D remains ambiguous. The germline V and J ends were trimmed by 7 bases and 0 bases, with 9 bases remaining between them. This CDR3 has 13 residues. Germline V lookup: CDR1 MDHEN, CDR2 SYDVKM. The CDR3 nucleotides are TGTGCCAGCACCAGGAGCGTGAACACTGAAGCTTTCTTT. It codes for CASTRSVNTEAFF.

In its sample, this clone was seen once. The chain employs TRBV6-6 and TRBJ1-5; a weak D match, TRBD1 (5 bases). Between the trimmed V and J ends, which lost 6 bases and 0 bases, there was a span of 12 bases. The CDR3 runs to 15 residues. Germline V gives CDR1 MNHNY, CDR2 SVGAGI (reference sequence). The CDR3 DNA reads TGTGCCAGCAGATTTGACAGATATAGCAATCAGCCCCAGCATTTT. Translated, it gives CASRFDRYSNQPQHF.

V gene TRBV28 combines with J gene TRBJ2-1, with TRBD2 matching over 11 bases. CDR1 is MDHEN and CDR2 is SYDVKM in the germline V gene. The CDR3 length is 16 residues. With V trimmed by 10 bases and J by 8 bases, 16 bases remained unmatched. The CDR3 DNA follows: TGTGCCACCAACCTAGCGGGAGGCCGAAAGTTAGATGAGCAGTTCTTC. Its translation: CATNLAGGRKLDEQFF. The full variable domain, completed using reference TRBV28 and TRBJ2-1, is DVKVTQSSRYLVKRTGEKVFLECVQDMDHENMFWYRQDPGLGLRLIYFSYDVKMKEKGDIPEGYSVSREKKERFSLILESASTNQTSMYLCATNLAGGRKLDEQFFGPGTRLTVL.

V is TRBV28 and J is TRBJ2-5, with D unresolved. Germline CDR1 reads MDHEN; CDR2 reads SYDVKM. The CDR3 has 15 amino acids. V lost 4 bases, J lost 1 base, and 13 bases lay in between. CDR3 in DNA: TGTGCCAGCAGTTCCATCCAGCCGCCCCAAGAGACCCAGTACTTC. Translating gives CASSSIQPPQETQYF.

The rearrangement uses TRBV27 and TRBJ2-7; 7 bases are a match to TRBD1. The CDR3 has 17 amino acids. Trimming cost V 5 bases and J 4 bases; bases outside gene matches: 17. The germline CDR1 and CDR2 sequences are MNHEY and SMNVEV (reference sequence). CDR3 bases: TGTGCCAGCAGTGGGTACGAACCGGGACAGTTTACTTACGAGCAGTACTTC. Translated: CASSGYEPGQFTYEQYF.

This clone was seen ten or more times. The V gene is TRBV13, the J gene TRBJ2-2; the D is unclear. Between the trimmed V and J ends, which lost 1 base and 1 base, there was a span of 16 bases. Germline loops: CDR1 PRHDT, CDR2 FYEKMQ (reference sequence). There are 18 residues in the CDR3. The CDR3 here is CASSLVKNPTVNTGELFF. The DNA for the CDR3 is TGTGCCAGCAGCTTAGTAAAGAACCCGACGGTGAACACCGGGGAGCTGTTTTTT.

The V gene is TRBV27, the J gene TRBJ1-2, with 8 nucleotides matching TRBD1. Germline V gene data show CDR1 as MNHEY and CDR2 as SMNVEV (reference sequence). Trimming took 4 bases from V and 0 from J; bases not matched to a gene: 10. The CDR3 spans 17 residues. The DNA for the CDR3 is TGTGCCAGCAGTTCCCACAGGGGGGGATCTCCTAACTATGGCTACACCTTC. Translating it yields CASSSHRGGSPNYGYTF.

The chain combines TRBV5-1 with TRBJ1-1; tentative D call: TRBD1 (6 bases). V lost 0 bases to trimming and J lost 5 bases, with 14 bases between them. CDR1 and CDR2 from the germline V gene are SGHRS and YFSETQ. This CDR3 contains 15 residues. The CDR3 is CASSLEGGPGTEAFF. Written as DNA, the CDR3 is TGCGCCAGCAGCTTGGAAGGGGGACCGGGGACTGAAGCTTTCTTT.

This chain uses TRBV6-6 with TRBJ2-2, with D possibly TRBD1 on 5 matching bases. Germline V gives CDR1 MNHNY, CDR2 SVGAGI (reference sequence). The CDR3 contains 16 residues. V gave up 7 bases and J gave up 4 bases, with 19 bases separating them. The CDR3 nucleotides read TGTGCCAGCAAGGGTCAGGGCGCTACCTTCACCGGGGAGCTGTTTTTT. Residues: CASKGQGATFTGELFF.

This clone was seen a single time. This chain connects TRBV6-1 to TRBJ1-1; D is undetermined. The CDR3 contains 11 residues. Trimming stripped 5 bases from V and 5 bases from J, with 6 bases between. Germline V gene data show CDR1 as MNHNS and CDR2 as SASEGT. The CDR3 sequence is CASSYATEAFF. CDR3 bases: TGTGCCAGCAGTTACGCGACTGAAGCTTTCTTT.

This clone appeared a few times. Other DNA sequences in this specimen translate into the identical CDR3. The chain has TRBV2 and TRBJ1-2; D is ambiguous. Trimming took 4 bases from V and 4 from J, leaving 7 bases between them. The CDR3 consists of 12 residues. Germline values: CDR1 SNHLY, CDR2 FYNNEI. The CDR3 sequence is CASSGRSYGYTF. CDR3 sequence (DNA): TGTGCCAGCAGTGGGAGAAGCTATGGCTACACCTTC. Full variable domain (remainder filled in from reference TRBV2 and TRBJ1-2): EPEVTQTPSHQVTQMGQEVILRCVPISNHLYFYWYRQILGQKVEFLVSFYNNEISEKSEIFDDQFSVERPDGSNFTLKIRSTKLEDSAMYFCASSGRSYGYTFGSGTRLTVV.

The chain recombines TRBV6-6 with TRBJ2-7; D not certain. Trimming removed 4 bases at V and 0 bases at J, with 13 bases between. The CDR3 consists of 15 residues. The germline gives CDR1 MNHNY, CDR2 SVGAGI (reference sequence). CDR3 amino acids: CASSSAAPASYEQYF. The CDR3 DNA reads as TGTGCCAGCAGTTCTGCCGCTCCCGCCTCCTACGAGCAGTACTTC.